The TCR beta chain described here comes from a study of OX40 agonist ivuxolimab in advanced cancers. Study background: Partial response was recorded in three patients: one hepatocellular carcinoma and two cutaneous melanoma cases.

Blood was sampled at baseline, cycle 4 day 1, and cycle 7 day 1. The CDR3 is 15 residues long. Losses at the gene ends were 5 bases for V and 1 base for J; bases not matched to a gene: 7. Germline V gene sequence: CDR1 LNHDA, CDR2 SQIVND (reference sequence). General study points: Among the lowest levels of clonal expansion were found in partial responders at 0.1-3.0 mg/kg. CD4+ and CD8+ blood T cells expanded clonally by week 6 at 0.1 to 3.0 mg/kg.

Details on this clone: What it binds is not known.

Data came from immunoSEQ multiplex PCR; TCRdb stores just in-frame clones and leaves some out. Of about 58,000 clones listed, roughly 86% were seen once; the top ten hold roughly 1%. The chain uses TRBV19 and TRBJ1-2, with 7 bases matching TRBD1. The TCR comes from an adult with an advanced solid tumor such as melanoma, head and neck, liver or kidney cancer. The sequenced sample was CD4+ or CD8+ T cells sorted from blood, obtained in a trial of the OX40 agonist ivuxolimab. Here the CDR3 DNA reads TGTGCCAGTAGTGAAAGACAGGGAGGTAACTATGGCTACACCTTC. Protein product: CASSERQGGNYGYTF.